One sample yielded the 9 T cell receptor beta chains listed below, sequenced in a study of blood T cell repertoires in COVID-19. Libraries were prepared by immunoSEQ multiplex PCR; TCRdb keeps only in-frame clonotypes and omits some of them. Of roughly 130,000 clones in the sample, about 83% were seen once. The sample comprised PBMCs or T cells enriched from blood (not recorded which). These receptors all come from a woman in her 50s with acute COVID-19.

This clone was detected only a few times. The V call is TRBV5-1, the J call TRBJ2-6, with TRBD2 matching over 7 bases. Germline assignment: CDR1 SGHRS and CDR2 YFSETQ. The CDR3 has 18 amino acids. V was pared by 2 bases and J by 1 base, with 9 bases of the junction left unmatched. For the CDR3, the DNA is TGCGCCAGCAGCTTAACAGGCCAGGGAGGGTCTGGGGCCAACGTCCTGACTTTC. Amino acids: CASSLTGQGGSGANVLTF.

The chain combines TRBV9 with TRBJ2-2; TRBD1 matches 10 bases. Germline V gives CDR1 SGDLS, CDR2 YYNGEE. Losses at the gene ends were 0 bases for V and 8 bases for J; bases not matched to a gene: 13. This CDR3 has 18 amino acids. CDR3 nucleotide sequence: TGTGCCAGCAGCGTAGGACAGGGGGCGAGTTTGTCTTTTGGGGAGCTGTTTTTT. As protein: CASSVGQGASLSFGELFF.

The gene calls are TRBV3-1 (or the pseudogene TRBV3-2) and TRBJ1-2, with 7 bases identical to TRBD1. The CDR3 is 15 residues long. The germline V gene has CDR1 LGHDT and CDR2 YNNKEL (reference sequence). Unmatched junction bases numbered 12, after V lost 3 bases and J lost 8 bases. The CDR3 spells CASSHWRTGLGGYTF. CDR3 nucleotides: TGTGCCAGCAGCCATTGGAGGACAGGCCTGGGAGGCTACACCTTC.

The CDR3, as DNA: TGTGCCAGTAGTATAAGGGCGGGAGATCTAACCGGGGAGCTGTTTTTT. This sequence encodes CASSIRAGDLTGELFF. V is TRBV19 and J is TRBJ2-2; TRBD2 matches 7 bases. Per the germline V gene, CDR1 is LNHDA and CDR2 is SQIVND (reference sequence). This CDR3 spans 16 amino acids. Trimming took 2 bases from V and 5 from J; bases not matched to a gene: 8.

The J gene is TRBJ2-1, the V gene TRBV3-1 (or the pseudogene TRBV3-2); 7 positions agree with TRBD2. V lost 5 bases and J lost 8; bases outside the gene matches: 18. The CDR3 has 17 amino acids. Germline values: CDR1 LGHDT, CDR2 YNNKEL (reference sequence). The CDR3, as DNA: TGTGCCAGCAGCAGGACACCAAGCGGGACGCTAGGCGATGAGCAGTTCTTC. Translating gives CASSRTPSGTLGDEQFF.

The V and J genes are TRBV27 and TRBJ1-2; TRBD1 matches 11 bases. V shed 6 bases, J shed 3 bases, and the junction held 12 bases outside the gene matches. Germline values: CDR1 MNHEY, CDR2 SMNVEV (reference sequence). The CDR3 consists of 17 residues. For the CDR3, the DNA is TGTGCCAGCAGCTACGACGGGACAGGGGGGTTCGACTATGGCTACACCTTC. It codes for CASSYDGTGGFDYGYTF.

The chain combines TRBV5-1 with TRBJ1-1; possible D gene TRBD1, 6 bases. The germline gives CDR1 SGHRS, CDR2 YFSETQ. The CDR3 consists of 16 residues. Trimming stripped 4 bases from V and 6 bases from J, with 22 bases between. The chain's CDR3 is CASSPGQGLHRAEAFF. CDR3 sequence (DNA): TGCGCCAGCAGCCCGGGTCAGGGGCTTCATAGGGCTGAAGCTTTCTTT.

The chain combines TRBV2 with TRBJ1-3; D is unresolved. Germline CDR1 SNHLY, CDR2 FYNNEI. The CDR3 length is 13 residues. V lost 6 bases and J 0 bases, leaving 6 bases between the germline ends. CDR3 sequence reads: CASRRDSGNTIYF. The CDR3 DNA is TGTGCCAGCAGGAGGGACTCTGGAAACACCATATATTTT.

The CDR3 nucleotides are TGTGCCAGCAGCTTAGACGGGGTATACTACGAGCAGTACTTC. Translation: CASSLDGVYYEQYF. The chain couples TRBV7-2 to TRBJ2-7, with a possible D match to TRBD2 (5 bases). The CDR3 length is 14 residues. Germline V gene data show CDR1 as SGHTA and CDR2 as FQGNSA. Trimming took 1 base from V and 3 from J, leaving 10 bases between them.